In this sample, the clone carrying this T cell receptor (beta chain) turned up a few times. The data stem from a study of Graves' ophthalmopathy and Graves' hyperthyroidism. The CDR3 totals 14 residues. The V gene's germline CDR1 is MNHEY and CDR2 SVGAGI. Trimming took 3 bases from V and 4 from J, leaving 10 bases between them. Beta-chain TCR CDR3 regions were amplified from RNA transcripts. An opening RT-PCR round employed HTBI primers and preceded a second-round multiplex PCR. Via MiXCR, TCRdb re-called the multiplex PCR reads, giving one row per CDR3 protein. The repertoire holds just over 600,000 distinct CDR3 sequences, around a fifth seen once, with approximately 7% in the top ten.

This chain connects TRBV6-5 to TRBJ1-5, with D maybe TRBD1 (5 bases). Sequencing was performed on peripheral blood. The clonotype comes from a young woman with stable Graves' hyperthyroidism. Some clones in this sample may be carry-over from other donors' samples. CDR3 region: CASSYFGGNQPQHF. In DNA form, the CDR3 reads TGTGCCAGCAGTTATTTTGGGGGAAATCAGCCCCAGCATTTT.